This TCR beta chain was found in a study of blood T cell repertoires in COVID-19. About the research overall: COVID-19 samples collected from the United States, Italy and Spain covered acute and convalescent phases.

This clone was counted between two and nine times. Profiled with immunoSEQ multiplex PCR; TCRdb holds only in-frame clones, not every one. The repertoire holds 85,000 to 100,000 clones, around 74% seen once, with less than 20% in the top ten. There are 17 residues in the CDR3. Germline V gene sequence: CDR1 MNHEY, CDR2 SMNVEV (reference sequence). J lost 0 bases, V lost 5 bases, and 9 bases had no gene match. Sequenced: peripheral blood. This sequence originates from an elderly woman with active or convalescent COVID-19. The genes are TRBV27 and TRBJ2-3; TRBD2 matches at 9 bases. The CDR3 loop is CASSPTLLAGSTDTQYF. The DNA for the CDR3 is TGTGCCAGCAGTCCAACCCTCCTAGCGGGAAGCACAGATACGCAGTATTTT.